A selection of T cell receptor beta chains follows, all from one sample in a study of T-cell reconstitution after alpha-beta-depleted transplantation in children. TCRdb re-analysed the PCR reads in MiXCR, keeping a single row per CDR3 protein. Of some 220,000 distinct CDR3 sequences listed, roughly a tenth are singletons. This specimen consisted of PBMCs, obtained before TCRalphabeta/CD19-depleted stem cell transplant. The receptors stem from a child less than two years old with acute myeloid leukemia, due to receive a stem cell transplant. CDR3s include the opening cysteine and the closing phenylalanine or tryptophan. The D gene is left open where the match is weak. Expanded clones are given a class, and other clones once, few, many or no size at all.

15,TRBJ2-6,many,TRBV18,TRBD1,CASSPRQGRANVLTF,TGTGCCAGCTCACCCCGACAGGGTCGGGCCAACGTCCTGACTTTC
13,TRBJ1-3,many,TRBV18,NA,CASSPGSGNTIYF,TGTGCCAGCTCACCAGGTTCTGGAAACACCATATATTTT
14,TRBJ2-7,many,TRBV12-3/TRBV12-4,TRBD1,CASSSRGRLYEQYF,TGTGCCAGCAGTTCCAGGGGGCGCCTCTACGAGCAGTACTTC
14,TRBJ2-3,few,TRBV20-1,NA,CSARGLVSTDTQYF,TGCAGTGCTAGAGGGTTAGTCTCCACAGATACGCAGTATTTT
19,TRBJ2-1,many,TRBV7-6,TRBD2,CASSLETSGGSSSYNEQFF,TGTGCCAGCAGCTTAGAAACTAGCGGCGGCTCTAGCTCCTACAATGAGCAGTTCTTC
11,TRBJ2-5,many,TRBV11-2,NA,CASRYQETQYF,TGTGCCAGCAGATATCAAGAGACCCAGTACTTC
15,TRBJ1-5,many,TRBV5-1,NA,CASSLDSDSNQPQHF,TGCGCCAGCAGCTTGGACAGCGATAGCAATCAGCCCCAGCATTTT
16,TRBJ2-1,many,TRBV20-1,TRBD2,CSATKPGTSDYNEQFF,TGCAGTGCTACAAAACCGGGGACTAGCGACTACAATGAGCAGTTCTTC
12,TRBJ1-2,many,TRBV29-1,NA,CSVNGDGYGYTF,TGCAGCGTTAACGGAGACGGTTATGGCTACACCTTC
13,TRBJ1-2,NA,TRBV18,NA,CASSPGANYGYTF,TGTGCCAGCTCACCAGGGGCTAACTATGGCTACACCTTC
16,TRBJ2-7,many,TRBV7-8,TRBD1,CASSLIQGQGPYEQYF,TGTGCCAGCAGCTTAATCCAGGGACAGGGCCCCTACGAGCAGTACTTC
15,TRBJ2-5,many,TRBV27,TRBD2,CASSLSGLAKETQYF,TGTGCCAGCAGTTTATCGGGACTAGCGAAAGAGACCCAGTACTTC
14,TRBJ2-7,many,TRBV12-3/TRBV12-4,TRBD1,CASSSTGGFHEQYF,TGTGCCAGCAGTTCCACAGGGGGCTTCCACGAGCAGTACTTC
15,TRBJ2-3,few,TRBV11-2,NA,CASSLEPPPRDTQYF,TGTGCCAGCAGCTTAGAACCCCCTCCCCGGGATACGCAGTATTTT
15,TRBJ1-1,many,TRBV5-4,NA,CASSLGNTVGTEAFF,TGTGCCAGCAGCTTGGGTAATACGGTAGGCACTGAAGCTTTCTTT
15,TRBJ2-1,many,TRBV12-3/TRBV12-4,TRBD2,CASSAGRAGKNEQFF,TGTGCCAGCAGCGCCGGGAGAGCGGGAAAGAATGAGCAGTTCTTC
15,TRBJ2-1,many,TRBV20-1,NA,CSVLSGGNSYNEQFF,TGCAGTGTCCTTAGCGGCGGGAACTCCTACAATGAGCAGTTCTTC
14,TRBJ1-4,many,TRBV5-5,NA,CASSLNLGDEKLFF,TGTGCCAGCAGCTTGAATCTCGGGGATGAAAAACTGTTTTTT
15,TRBJ2-2,many,TRBV6-2/TRBV6-3,NA,CASSYSRGNTGELFF,TGTGCCAGCAGTTACTCTAGGGGGAACACCGGGGAGCTGTTTTTT
15,TRBJ2-1,NA,TRBV6-1,NA,CASNPGDSSYNEQFF,TGTGCCAGCAACCCTGGAGACAGCTCCTACAATGAGCAGTTCTTC
13,TRBJ2-1,many,TRBV29-1,NA,CSAGQGTYNEQFF,TGCAGCGCCGGTCAGGGGACTTACAATGAGCAGTTCTTC
12,TRBJ2-1,many,TRBV6-2/TRBV6-3,TRBD1,CASRDRDHEQFF,TGTGCCAGCAGGGACAGGGATCATGAGCAGTTCTTC
14,TRBJ2-5,many,TRBV3-1,NA,CASSQDSSSSTQYF,TGTGCCAGCAGCCAAGATTCGAGTAGTTCGACCCAGTACTTC
11,TRBJ2-5,many,TRBV19,NA,CASRMGETQYF,TGTGCCAGTAGAATGGGAGAGACCCAGTACTTC
13,TRBJ2-2,many,TRBV10-3,NA,CAIGASNTGELFF,TGTGCCATTGGTGCTTCGAACACCGGGGAGCTGTTTTTT
17,TRBJ2-3,NA,TRBV23-1,TRBD1,CASSQSRQGACTDTQYF,TGCGCCAGCAGTCAATCGAGACAGGGGGCCTGCACAGATACGCAGTATTTT
13,TRBJ1-4,many,TRBV14,NA,CASSQGGREKLFF,TGTGCCAGCAGCCAAGGAGGACGGGAAAAACTGTTTTTT
12,TRBJ1-5,many,TRBV7-9,NA,CASSPGDQPQHF,TGTGCCAGCAGCCCAGGGGATCAGCCCCAGCATTTT
13,TRBJ2-3,NA,TRBV18,TRBD2,CASSSGAPDTQYF,TGTGCCAGCTCTAGCGGGGCCCCAGATACGCAGTATTTT
14,TRBJ1-1,many,TRBV6-5,TRBD1,CASSYRGLNTEAFF,TGCGCCAGCAGCTACAGGGGGTTGAACACTGAAGCTTTCTTT
13,TRBJ2-7,many,TRBV20-1,NA,CSARAGRNYEQYF,TGCAGTGCTAGGGCCGGGAGAAACTACGAGCAGTACTTC
15,TRBJ2-5,once,TRBV2,TRBD2,CASSGRSGSWETRYF,TGTGCCAGCAGTGGGCGAAGCGGGAGCTGGGAGACCCGGTACTTC
12,TRBJ2-2,many,TRBV20-1,TRBD2,CSAVRGSGELFF,TGCAGTGCAGTACGCGGGAGCGGGGAGCTGTTTTTT
16,TRBJ2-2,NA,TRBV19,TRBD2,CASSIGAGVWTGELFF,TGTGCCAGTAGTATCGGTGCGGGAGTTTGGACCGGGGAGCTGTTTTTT
15,TRBJ2-1,NA,TRBV25-1,NA,CVSSDLLDRYKEQFF,TGTGTCAGCAGTGACCTCCTGGACAGATACAAGGAGCAGTTCTTC
16,TRBJ2-6,many,TRBV20-1,NA,CSARDYRAPGANVLTF,TGCAGTGCTAGGGATTACAGGGCTCCCGGGGCCAACGTCCTGACTTTC
17,TRBJ2-1,many,TRBV7-7,TRBD2,CASSSILAGTLHNEQFF,TGTGCCAGCAGCTCGATACTAGCGGGCACCCTCCACAATGAGCAGTTCTTC
12,TRBJ2-1,many,TRBV7-8,NA,CASSPRSNEQFF,TGTGCCAGCAGCCCCCGGTCCAATGAGCAGTTCTTC
12,TRBJ2-2,many,TRBV5-1,NA,CASGVSTGELFF,TGCGCCAGCGGAGTTAGCACCGGGGAGCTGTTTTTT
14,TRBJ2-3,many,TRBV4-1,NA,CASRLSRTLDTQYF,TGCGCCAGCAGACTTAGCAGGACGTTAGATACGCAGTATTTT
13,TRBJ2-5,few,TRBV20-1,NA,CSARDGGPKTQYF,TGCAGTGCTAGAGATGGAGGGCCGAAGACCCAGTACTTC
11,TRBJ1-1,many,TRBV29-1,NA,CSVEWGTEAFF,TGCAGCGTTGAGTGGGGGACTGAAGCTTTCTTT
16,TRBJ1-1,NA,TRBV27,NA,CASRSWGAGPNTEAFF,TGTGCCAGCAGATCTTGGGGGGCAGGGCCTAACACTGAAGCTTTCTTT
15,TRBJ2-3,many,TRBV20-1,NA,CSARDMGGSTDTQYF,TGCAGTGCTAGAGATATGGGGGGTAGCACAGATACGCAGTATTTT
19,TRBJ2-3,many,TRBV6-4,NA,CASSPWKLARLPSTDTQYF,TGTGCCAGCAGTCCGTGGAAACTTGCCCGACTACCAAGCACAGATACGCAGTATTTT
15,TRBJ2-3,many,TRBV6-5,TRBD2,CASSSAGAGTDTQYF,TGTGCCAGCAGTTCCGCGGGAGCGGGGACAGATACGCAGTATTTT
12,TRBJ2-1,few,TRBV29-1,NA,CSTRWAVGEQFF,TGCAGCACCAGATGGGCGGTCGGCGAGCAGTTCTTC
16,TRBJ2-2,many,TRBV14,NA,CASSQGVGANTGELFF,TGTGCCAGCAGCCAAGGTGTAGGGGCGAACACCGGGGAGCTGTTTTTT
15,TRBJ2-7,many,TRBV5-1,TRBD2,CASSLSRGVSYEQYF,TGCGCCAGCAGCCTGAGTCGGGGGGTCTCCTACGAGCAGTACTTC
15,TRBJ1-3,many,TRBV29-1,NA,CSVAAGRGPGNTIYF,TGCAGCGTTGCCGCCGGCAGGGGACCTGGAAACACCATATATTTT
12,TRBJ2-7,few,TRBV29-1,NA,CSVEDGPGEQYF,TGCAGCGTTGAAGATGGACCAGGGGAGCAGTACTTC
12,TRBJ1-1,many,TRBV12-3/TRBV12-4,TRBD1,CASSLVGQKAFF,TGTGCCAGCAGTTTAGTGGGACAGAAAGCTTTCTTT
16,TRBJ2-3,many,TRBV25-1,NA,CASSVRARGPTDTQYF,TGTGCCAGCAGTGTGAGGGCCCGGGGCCCCACAGATACGCAGTATTTT
13,TRBJ1-2,NA,TRBV20-1,NA,CSARGSLNYGYTF,TGCAGTGCTAGAGGCAGTCTGAACTATGGCTACACCTTC